The rows below give T cell receptor beta chains drawn from one sample of a study of shared clonotypes between healthy human individuals. The repertoire was sequenced with immunoSEQ multiplex PCR; TCRdb's copy has only in-frame clones and lacks some. The table has roughly 2 million clones, roughly 94% seen once. The sequencing input was naive CD4+ T cells sorted from blood. All receptors come from a young man in good health. Both conserved end residues are part of each CDR3. Fields, in order: J gene, V gene, clone size, D gene, CDR3 DNA, CDR3 protein. The D gene is left open where the match is weak. Not every row has a clone size; where given, it reads once, few, many or a size class.

>TRBJ1-5|TRBV18|NA|NA
TGTGCCAGCTCACCCGAGGCGGGGAATCAGCCCCAGCATTTT
CASSPEAGNQPQHF
>TRBJ2-7|TRBV27|NA|NA
TGTGCCAGCAGTTTAGTGGCCGGCTACGAGCAGTACTTC
CASSLVAGYEQYF
>TRBJ2-2|TRBV10-3|NA|TRBD2
TGTGCCATCAGTGAGTCAACGGGGGGAAATACCGGGGAGCTGTTTTTT
CAISESTGGNTGELFF
>TRBJ1-1|TRBV10-2|NA|NA
TGCGCCACGTATTCGGATTCGAACACTGAAGCTTTCTTT
CATYSDSNTEAFF
>TRBJ2-6|TRBV6-1|NA|NA
TGTGCCAGCAGTGCCACAGGGACTGGGGCCAACGTCCTGACTTTC
CASSATGTGANVLTF
>TRBJ1-2|TRBV6-1|few|TRBD1
TGTGCCAGCAGTGCTACAGGGGGCCGCATCGGCTACACCTTC
CASSATGGRIGYTF
>TRBJ1-4|TRBV28|once|NA
TGTGCCAGCAGTTCGTTCCGGGACATAGGGGAAAAACTGTTTTTT
CASSSFRDIGEKLFF
>TRBJ1-2|TRBV6-5|NA|TRBD1
TGTGCCAGCAGTCACACCGGGACAGGGGATGGCTACACCTTC
CASSHTGTGDGYTF
>TRBJ2-7|TRBV7-2|NA|TRBD2
TGTGCCAGCAGCTTTATGACTAGCGGGAGTTCTCGCGAGCAGTACTTC
CASSFMTSGSSREQYF
>TRBJ2-1|TRBV6-5|NA|NA
TGTGCCAGCAGTTACTCTCGAGGGTACAATGAGCAGTTCTTC
CASSYSRGYNEQFF
>TRBJ2-1|TRBV15|NA|TRBD2
TGTGCCACCAGCAGGGCCTCTAGGCGGGGGGTATTTTACGGAAATGAGCAGTTCTTC
CATSRASRRGVFYGNEQFF
>TRBJ2-7|TRBV6-5|NA|NA
TGTGCCAGCAGTTACTATCCACTAGGAATGTCCTACGAGCAGTACTTC
CASSYYPLGMSYEQYF
>TRBJ2-7|TRBV5-1|NA|TRBD2
TGCGCCAGCAGCTCCGGGACTAGCAGGTCCGAGCAGTACTTC
CASSSGTSRSEQYF
>TRBJ2-7|TRBV29-1|NA|TRBD2
TGCAGCGTTGATAGAGCGGGAGGTTACGAGCAGTACTTC
CSVDRAGGYEQYF
>TRBJ2-7|TRBV29-1|NA|NA
TGCAGCGTTACAGAGGCCTACGAGCAGTACTTC
CSVTEAYEQYF
>TRBJ1-6|TRBV6-5|few|TRBD1
TGTGCCAGCAGTTACGATGGCAGGGGGAATTCACCCCTCCACTTT
CASSYDGRGNSPLHF
>TRBJ2-7|TRBV6-6|NA|TRBD1
TGTGCCAGCAGTGGCGCCTCCGGGACAGCTACCTACGAGCAGTACTTC
CASSGASGTATYEQYF
>TRBJ2-1|TRBV29-1|NA|TRBD1
TGCAGCGTTGGGGACAGGGGGCGAAATGAGCAGTTCTTC
CSVGDRGRNEQFF
>TRBJ1-4|TRBV7-9|NA|NA
TGTGCCAGCAGCTCCATTGGGGACTTTCCAGGCGGTAATGAAAAACTGTTTTTT
CASSSIGDFPGGNEKLFF
>TRBJ1-2|TRBV19|NA|NA
TGTGCCAGTAGTCTACGTGACCTTCGGCGGGGCTACACCTTC
CASSLRDLRRGYTF